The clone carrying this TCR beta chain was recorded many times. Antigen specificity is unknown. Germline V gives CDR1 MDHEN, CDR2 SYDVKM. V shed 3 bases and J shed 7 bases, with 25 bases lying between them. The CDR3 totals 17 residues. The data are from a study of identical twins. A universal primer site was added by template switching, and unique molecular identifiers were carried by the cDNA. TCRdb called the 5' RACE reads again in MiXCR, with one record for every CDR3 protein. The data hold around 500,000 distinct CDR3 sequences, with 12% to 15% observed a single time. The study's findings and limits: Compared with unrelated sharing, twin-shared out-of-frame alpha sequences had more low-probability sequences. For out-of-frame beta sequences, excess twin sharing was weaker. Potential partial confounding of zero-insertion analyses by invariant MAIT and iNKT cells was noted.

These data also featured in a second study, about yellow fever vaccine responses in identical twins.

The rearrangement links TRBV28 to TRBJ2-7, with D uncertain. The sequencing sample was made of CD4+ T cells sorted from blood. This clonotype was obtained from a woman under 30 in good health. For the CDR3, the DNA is TGTGCCAGCAGTTTGACCCAGTTCGTCGGCGAGCCCCCAGAGCAGTACTTC. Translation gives CASSLTQFVGEPPEQYF.